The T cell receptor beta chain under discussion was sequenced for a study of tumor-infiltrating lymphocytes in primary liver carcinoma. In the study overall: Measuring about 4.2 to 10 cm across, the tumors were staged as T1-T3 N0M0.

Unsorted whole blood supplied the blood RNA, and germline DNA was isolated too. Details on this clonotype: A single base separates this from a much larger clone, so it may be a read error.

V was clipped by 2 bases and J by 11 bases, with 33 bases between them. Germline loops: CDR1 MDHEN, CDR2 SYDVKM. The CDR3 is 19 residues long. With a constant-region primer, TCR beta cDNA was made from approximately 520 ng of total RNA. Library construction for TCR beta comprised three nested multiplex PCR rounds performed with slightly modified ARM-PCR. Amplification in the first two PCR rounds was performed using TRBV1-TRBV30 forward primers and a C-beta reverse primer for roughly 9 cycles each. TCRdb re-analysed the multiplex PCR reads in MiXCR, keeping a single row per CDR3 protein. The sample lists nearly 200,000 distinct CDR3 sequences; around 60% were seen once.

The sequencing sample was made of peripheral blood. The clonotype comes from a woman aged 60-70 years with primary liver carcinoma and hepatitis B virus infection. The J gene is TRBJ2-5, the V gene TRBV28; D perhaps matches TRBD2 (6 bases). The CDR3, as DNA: TGTGCCAGCAGTTTAATACTTATGGCCCGCCTAGGACTACAGGAGTTTCAGTACTTC. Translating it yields CASSLILMARLGLQEFQYF.